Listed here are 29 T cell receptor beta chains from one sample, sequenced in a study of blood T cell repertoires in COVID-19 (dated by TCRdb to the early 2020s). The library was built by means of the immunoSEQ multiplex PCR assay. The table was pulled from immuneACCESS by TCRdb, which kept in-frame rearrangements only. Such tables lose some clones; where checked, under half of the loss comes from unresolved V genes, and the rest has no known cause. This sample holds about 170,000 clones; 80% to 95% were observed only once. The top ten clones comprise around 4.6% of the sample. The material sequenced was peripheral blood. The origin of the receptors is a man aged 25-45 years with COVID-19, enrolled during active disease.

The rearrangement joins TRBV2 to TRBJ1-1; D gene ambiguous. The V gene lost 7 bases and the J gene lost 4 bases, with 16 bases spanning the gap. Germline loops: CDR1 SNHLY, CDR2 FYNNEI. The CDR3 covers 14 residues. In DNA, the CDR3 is TGTGCCAGCATCCTAGGCGGGGTCGGCACTGAAGCTTTCTTT. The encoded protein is CASILGGVGTEAFF.

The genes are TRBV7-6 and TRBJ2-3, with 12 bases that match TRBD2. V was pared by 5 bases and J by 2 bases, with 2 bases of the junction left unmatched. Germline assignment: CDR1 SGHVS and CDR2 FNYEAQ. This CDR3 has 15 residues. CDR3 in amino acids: CASSPSGGATDTQYF. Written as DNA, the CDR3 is TGTGCCAGCAGCCCTAGCGGGGGGGCCACAGATACGCAGTATTTT.

Here the CDR3 DNA reads TGTGCCAGCAGCCCTAACACCGGGGAGCTGTTTTTT. Protein: CASSPNTGELFF. The rearrangement uses TRBV7-8 and TRBJ2-2; D is undetermined. The V gene lost 5 bases and the J gene lost 2 bases, with 3 bases spanning the gap. Germline V lookup: CDR1 SGHVS, CDR2 FQNEAQ. The CDR3 covers 12 residues. The variable domain in full, completed from reference TRBV7-8 and TRBJ2-2, reads GAGVSQSPRYKVAKRGQDVALRCDPISGHVSLFWYQQALGQGPEFLTYFQNEAQLDKSGLPSDRFFAERPEGSVSTLKIQRTQQEDSAVYLCASSPNTGELFFGEGSRLTVL.

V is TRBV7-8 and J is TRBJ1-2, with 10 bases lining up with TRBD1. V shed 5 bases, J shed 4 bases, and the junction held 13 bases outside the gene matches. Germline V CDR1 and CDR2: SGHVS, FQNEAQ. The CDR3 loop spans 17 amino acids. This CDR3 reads CASSPNRDRGQIYGYTF. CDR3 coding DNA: TGTGCCAGCAGCCCAAACCGGGACAGGGGCCAGATCTATGGCTACACCTTC.

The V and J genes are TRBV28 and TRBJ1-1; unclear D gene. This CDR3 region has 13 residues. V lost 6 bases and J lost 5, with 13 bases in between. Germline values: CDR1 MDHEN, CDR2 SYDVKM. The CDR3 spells CASSWTPGTEAFF. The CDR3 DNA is TGTGCCAGCAGCTGGACCCCGGGGACTGAAGCTTTCTTT.

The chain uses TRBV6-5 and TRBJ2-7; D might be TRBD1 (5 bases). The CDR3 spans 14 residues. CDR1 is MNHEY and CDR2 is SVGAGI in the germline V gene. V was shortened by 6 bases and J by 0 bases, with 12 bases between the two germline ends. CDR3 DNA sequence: TGTGCCAGCAGGTGGACATATAGCTCCTACGAGCAGTACTTC. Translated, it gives CASRWTYSSYEQYF.

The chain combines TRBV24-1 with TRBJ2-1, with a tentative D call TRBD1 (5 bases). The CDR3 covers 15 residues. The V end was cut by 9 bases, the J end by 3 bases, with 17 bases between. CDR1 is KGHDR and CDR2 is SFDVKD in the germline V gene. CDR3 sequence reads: CATSRGAESYNEQFF. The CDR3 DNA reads TGTGCCACCTCTCGTGGGGCTGAGAGCTACAATGAGCAGTTCTTC.

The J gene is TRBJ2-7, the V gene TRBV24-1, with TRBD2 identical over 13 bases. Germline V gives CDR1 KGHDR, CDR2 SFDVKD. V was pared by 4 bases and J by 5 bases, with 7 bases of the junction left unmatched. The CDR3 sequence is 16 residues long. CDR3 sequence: CATSEPGLAGLNEQYF. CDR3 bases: TGTGCCACCAGTGAACCGGGACTAGCGGGATTGAACGAGCAGTACTTC.

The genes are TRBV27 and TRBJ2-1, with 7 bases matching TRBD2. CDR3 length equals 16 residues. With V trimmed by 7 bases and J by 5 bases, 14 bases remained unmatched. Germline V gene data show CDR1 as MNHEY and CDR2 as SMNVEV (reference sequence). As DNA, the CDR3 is TGTGCCAGCACCCCGGAGGGCGGGAGAACCGACAATGAGCAGTTCTTC. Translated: CASTPEGGRTDNEQFF.

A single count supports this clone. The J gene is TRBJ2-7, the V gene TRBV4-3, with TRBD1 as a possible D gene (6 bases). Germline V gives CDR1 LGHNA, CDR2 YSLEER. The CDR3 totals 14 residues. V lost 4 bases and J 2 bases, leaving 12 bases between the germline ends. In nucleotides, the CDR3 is TGCGCCAGCAGCCCGTCCCCAGGGGCCTACGAGCAGTACTTC. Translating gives CASSPSPGAYEQYF.

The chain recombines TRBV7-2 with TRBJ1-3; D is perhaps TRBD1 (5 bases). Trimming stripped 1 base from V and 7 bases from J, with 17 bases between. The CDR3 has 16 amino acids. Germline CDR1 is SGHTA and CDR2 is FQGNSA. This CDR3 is CASSLVAGLLGNTIYF. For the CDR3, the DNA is TGTGCCAGCAGCTTAGTAGCGGGACTTCTCGGGAACACCATATATTTT.

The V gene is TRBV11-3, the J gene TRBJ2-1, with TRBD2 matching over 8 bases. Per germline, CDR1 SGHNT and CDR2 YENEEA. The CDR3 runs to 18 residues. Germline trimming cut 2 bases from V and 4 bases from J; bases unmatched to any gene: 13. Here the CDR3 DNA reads TGTGCCAGCAGCTTATCCCCGGGAGGGCCTCGTGTATACAATGAGCAGTTCTTC. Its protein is CASSLSPGGPRVYNEQFF.

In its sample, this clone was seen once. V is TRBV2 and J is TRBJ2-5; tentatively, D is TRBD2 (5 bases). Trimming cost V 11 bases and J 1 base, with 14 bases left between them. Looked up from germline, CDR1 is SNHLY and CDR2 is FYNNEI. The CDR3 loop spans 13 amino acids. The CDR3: CAGLTNFQETQYF. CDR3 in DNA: TGTGCCGGACTGACTAATTTCCAAGAGACCCAGTACTTC.

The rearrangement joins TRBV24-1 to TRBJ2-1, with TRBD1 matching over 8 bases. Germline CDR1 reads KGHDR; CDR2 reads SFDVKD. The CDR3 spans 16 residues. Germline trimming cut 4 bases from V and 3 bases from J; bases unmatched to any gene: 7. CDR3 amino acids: CATSDQRDRIYNEQFF. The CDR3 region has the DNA TGTGCCACCAGTGACCAGAGGGACAGGATCTACAATGAGCAGTTCTTC.

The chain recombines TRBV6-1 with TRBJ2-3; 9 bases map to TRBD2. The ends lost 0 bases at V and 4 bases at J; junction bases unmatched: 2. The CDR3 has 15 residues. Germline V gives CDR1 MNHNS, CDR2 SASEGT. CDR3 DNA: TGTGCCAGCAGTGAAGCGCGGGGGGGCGCAGATACGCAGTATTTT. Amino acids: CASSEARGGADTQYF.

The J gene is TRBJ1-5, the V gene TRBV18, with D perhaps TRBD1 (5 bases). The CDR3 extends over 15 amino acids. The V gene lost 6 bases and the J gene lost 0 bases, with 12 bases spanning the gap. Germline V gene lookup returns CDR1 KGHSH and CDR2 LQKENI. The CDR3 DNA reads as TGTGCCAGCTCCCCCCTGACAGTTAGCAATCAGCCCCAGCATTTT. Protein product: CASSPLTVSNQPQHF. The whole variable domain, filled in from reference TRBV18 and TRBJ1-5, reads NAGVMQNPRHLVRRRGQEARLRCSPMKGHSHVYWYRQLPEEGLKFMVYLQKENIIDESGMPKERFSAEFPKEGPSILRIQQVVRGDSAAYFCASSPLTVSNQPQHFGDGTRLSIL.

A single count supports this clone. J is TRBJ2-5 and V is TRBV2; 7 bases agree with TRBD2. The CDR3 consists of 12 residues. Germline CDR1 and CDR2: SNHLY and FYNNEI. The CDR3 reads CASGAGRETQYF. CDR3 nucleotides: TGTGCTTCAGGAGCGGGACGAGAGACCCAGTACTTC. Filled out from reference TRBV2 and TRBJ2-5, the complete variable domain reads EPEVTQTPSHQVTQMGQEVILRCVPISNHLYFYWYRQILGQKVEFLVSFYNNEISEKSEIFDDQFSVERPDGSNFTLKIRSTKLEDSAMYFCASGAGRETQYFGPGTRLLVL.

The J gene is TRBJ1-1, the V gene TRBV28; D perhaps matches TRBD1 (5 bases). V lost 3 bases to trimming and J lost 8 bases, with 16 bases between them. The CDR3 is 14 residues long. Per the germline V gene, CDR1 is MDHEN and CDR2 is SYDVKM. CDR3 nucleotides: TGTGCCAGCAGTTTGGAGACGACCGGGGGGGAAGCTTTCTTT. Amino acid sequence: CASSLETTGGEAFF.

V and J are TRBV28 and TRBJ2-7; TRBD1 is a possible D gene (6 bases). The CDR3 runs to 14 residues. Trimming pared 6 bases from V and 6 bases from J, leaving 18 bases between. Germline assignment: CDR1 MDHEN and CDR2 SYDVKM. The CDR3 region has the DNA TGTGCCAGCAGCGAGGCGACAGGTGTGGGCGAGCAGTACTTC. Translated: CASSEATGVGEQYF.

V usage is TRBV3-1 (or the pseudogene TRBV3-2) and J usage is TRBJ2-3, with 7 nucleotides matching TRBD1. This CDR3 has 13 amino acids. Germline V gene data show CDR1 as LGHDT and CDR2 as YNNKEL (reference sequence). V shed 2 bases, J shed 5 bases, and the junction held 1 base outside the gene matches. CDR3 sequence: CASSQTGEDTQYF. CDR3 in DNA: TGTGCCAGCAGCCAAACAGGGGAAGATACGCAGTATTTT.

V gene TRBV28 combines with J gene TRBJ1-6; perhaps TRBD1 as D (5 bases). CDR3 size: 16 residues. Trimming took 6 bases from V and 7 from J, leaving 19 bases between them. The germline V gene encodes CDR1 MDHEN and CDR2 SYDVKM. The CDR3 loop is CASRTSGVGTNSPLHF. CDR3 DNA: TGTGCCAGCAGGACCTCGGGGGTTGGTACCAATTCACCCCTCCACTTT.

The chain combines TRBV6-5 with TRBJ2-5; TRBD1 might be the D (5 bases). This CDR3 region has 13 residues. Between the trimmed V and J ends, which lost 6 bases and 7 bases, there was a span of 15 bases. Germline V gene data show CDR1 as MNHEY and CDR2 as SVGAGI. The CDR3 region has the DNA TGTGCCAGCAGACCTCCGGTTCAGGGGACCCAGTACTTC. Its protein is CASRPPVQGTQYF.

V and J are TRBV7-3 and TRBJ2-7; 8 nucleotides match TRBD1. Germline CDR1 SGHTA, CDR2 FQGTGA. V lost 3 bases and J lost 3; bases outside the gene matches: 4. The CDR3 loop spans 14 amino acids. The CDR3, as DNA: TGTGCCAGCAGCTTGACAGGGGTGGGCTACGAGCAGTACTTC. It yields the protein CASSLTGVGYEQYF.

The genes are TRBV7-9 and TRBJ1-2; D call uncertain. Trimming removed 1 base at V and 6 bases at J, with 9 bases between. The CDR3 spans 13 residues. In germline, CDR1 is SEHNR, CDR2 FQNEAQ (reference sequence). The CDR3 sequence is CASSLGRGDGYTF. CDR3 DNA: TGTGCCAGCAGCTTAGGTCGCGGGGATGGCTACACCTTC.

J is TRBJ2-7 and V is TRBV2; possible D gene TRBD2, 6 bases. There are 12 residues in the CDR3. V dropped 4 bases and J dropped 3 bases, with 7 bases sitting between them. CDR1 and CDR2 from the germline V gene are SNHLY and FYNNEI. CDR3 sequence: CASSVEGYEQYF. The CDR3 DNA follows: TGTGCCAGCAGTGTGGAGGGCTACGAGCAGTACTTC.

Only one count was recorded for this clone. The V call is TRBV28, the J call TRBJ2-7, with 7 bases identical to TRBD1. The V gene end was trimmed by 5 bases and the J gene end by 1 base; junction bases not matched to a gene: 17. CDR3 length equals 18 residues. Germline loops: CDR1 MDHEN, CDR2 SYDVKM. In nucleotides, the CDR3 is TGTGCCAGCAGTACCCAGTTTCTGGGACAGAAACCATCCTACGAGCAGTACTTC. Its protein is CASSTQFLGQKPSYEQYF.

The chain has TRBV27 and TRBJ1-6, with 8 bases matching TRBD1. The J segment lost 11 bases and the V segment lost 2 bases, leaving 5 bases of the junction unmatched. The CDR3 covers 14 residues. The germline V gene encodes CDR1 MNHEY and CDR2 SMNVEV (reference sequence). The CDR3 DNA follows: TGTGCCAGCAGTTTACAGGGGGCTACGACACCCCTCCACTTT. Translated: CASSLQGATTPLHF.

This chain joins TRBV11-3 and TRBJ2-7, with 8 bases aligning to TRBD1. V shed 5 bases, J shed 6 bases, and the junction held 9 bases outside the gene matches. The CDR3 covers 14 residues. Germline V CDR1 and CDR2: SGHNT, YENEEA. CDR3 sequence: CASSPRTGSGEQYF. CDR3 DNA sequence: TGTGCCAGCAGCCCGAGGACAGGGTCGGGCGAGCAGTACTTC. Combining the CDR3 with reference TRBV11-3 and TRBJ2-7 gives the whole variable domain EAGVVQSPRYKIIEKKQPVAFWCNPISGHNTLYWYLQNLGQGPELLIRYENEEAVDDSQLPKDRFSAERLKGVDSTLKIQPAELGDSAVYLCASSPRTGSGEQYFGPGTRLTVT.

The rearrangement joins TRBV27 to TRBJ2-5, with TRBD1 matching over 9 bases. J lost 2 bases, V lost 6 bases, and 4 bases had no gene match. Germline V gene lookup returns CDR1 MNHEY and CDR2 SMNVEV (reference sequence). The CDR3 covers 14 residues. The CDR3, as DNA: TGTGCCAGCAGCCCGGACAGGGGTCAAGAGACCCAGTACTTC. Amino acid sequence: CASSPDRGQETQYF.